This T cell receptor beta chain was documented in a study of PD-1 blockade in mismatch repair-deficient tumors. This clone appeared a few times. V was clipped by 1 base and J by 5 bases; unmatched bases: 11. CDR3 length: 16 amino acids. Germline CDR1 and CDR2: MGHRA and YSYEKL. Repertoires were generated with immunoSEQ multiplex PCR, while TCRdb's copy carries only in-frame clones and drops some. The repertoire includes approximately 37,000 clones, about 85% of them detected once, and approximately 3.5% sits in the top ten. This receptor was taken from an adult with mismatch repair-deficient cancer. V usage is TRBV4-1 and J usage is TRBJ2-7; 7 bases are shared with TRBD2. Sequenced material: peripheral blood, taken roughly 76 weeks after starting pembrolizumab. The CDR3 DNA reads as TGCGCCAGCAGCCAAGTGGCGGGAGTATCCCTAAACGAGCAGTACTTC. It codes for CASSQVAGVSLNEQYF.